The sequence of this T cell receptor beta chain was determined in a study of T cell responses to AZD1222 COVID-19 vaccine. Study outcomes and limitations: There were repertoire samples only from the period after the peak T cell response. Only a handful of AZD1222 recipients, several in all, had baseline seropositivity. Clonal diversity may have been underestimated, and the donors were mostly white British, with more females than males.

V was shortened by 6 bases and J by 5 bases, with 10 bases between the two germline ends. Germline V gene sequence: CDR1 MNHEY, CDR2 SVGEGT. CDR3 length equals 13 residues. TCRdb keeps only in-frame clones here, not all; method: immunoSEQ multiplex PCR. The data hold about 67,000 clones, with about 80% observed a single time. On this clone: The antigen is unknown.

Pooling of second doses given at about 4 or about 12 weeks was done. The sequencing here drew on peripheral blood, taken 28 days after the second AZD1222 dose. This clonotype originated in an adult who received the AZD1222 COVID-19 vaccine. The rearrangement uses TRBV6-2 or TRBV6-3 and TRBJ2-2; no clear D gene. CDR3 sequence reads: CASSLDETGELFF. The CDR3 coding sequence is TGTGCCAGCAGCCTCGATGAAACCGGGGAGCTGTTTTTT.